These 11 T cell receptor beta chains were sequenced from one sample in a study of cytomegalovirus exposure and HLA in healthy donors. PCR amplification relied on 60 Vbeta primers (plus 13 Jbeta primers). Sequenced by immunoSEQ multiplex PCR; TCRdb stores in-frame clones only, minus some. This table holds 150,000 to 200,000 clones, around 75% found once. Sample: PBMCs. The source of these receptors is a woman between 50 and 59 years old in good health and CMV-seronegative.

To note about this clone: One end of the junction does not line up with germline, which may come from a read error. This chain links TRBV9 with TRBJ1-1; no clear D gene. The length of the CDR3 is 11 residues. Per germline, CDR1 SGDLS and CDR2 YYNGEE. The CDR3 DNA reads TGTGCCAGCGGCGTCGACACTGAAGCTTTCTTT. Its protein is CASGVDTEAFF.

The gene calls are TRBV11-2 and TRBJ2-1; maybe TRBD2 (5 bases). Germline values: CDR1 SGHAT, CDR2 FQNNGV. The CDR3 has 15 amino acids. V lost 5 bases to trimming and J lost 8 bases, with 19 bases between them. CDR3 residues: CASSPQRSPADEQFF. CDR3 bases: TGTGCCAGCAGCCCCCAGCGGTCCCCGGCGGATGAGCAGTTCTTC.

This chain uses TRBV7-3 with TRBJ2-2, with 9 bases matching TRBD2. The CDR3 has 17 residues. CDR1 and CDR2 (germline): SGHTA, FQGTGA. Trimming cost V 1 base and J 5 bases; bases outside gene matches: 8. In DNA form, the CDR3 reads TGTGCCAGCAGCTTAAGTGGCGGGAGGGCGCGAACCGGGGAGCTGTTTTTT. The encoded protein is CASSLSGGRARTGELFF.

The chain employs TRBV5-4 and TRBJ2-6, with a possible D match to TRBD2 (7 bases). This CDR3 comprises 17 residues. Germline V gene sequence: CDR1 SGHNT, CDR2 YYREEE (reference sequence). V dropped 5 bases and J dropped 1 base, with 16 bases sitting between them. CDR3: CASRLGGGRSGANVLTF. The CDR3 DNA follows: TGTGCCAGCAGGCTGGGGGGGGGCCGATCTGGGGCCAACGTCCTGACTTTC.

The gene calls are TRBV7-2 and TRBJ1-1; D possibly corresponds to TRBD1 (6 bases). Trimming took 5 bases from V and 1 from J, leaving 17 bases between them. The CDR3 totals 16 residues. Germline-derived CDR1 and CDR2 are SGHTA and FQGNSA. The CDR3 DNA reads TGTGCCAGCAGCCGTCGCCAGGGAGGGGGGAACACTGAAGCTTTCTTT. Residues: CASSRRQGGGNTEAFF.

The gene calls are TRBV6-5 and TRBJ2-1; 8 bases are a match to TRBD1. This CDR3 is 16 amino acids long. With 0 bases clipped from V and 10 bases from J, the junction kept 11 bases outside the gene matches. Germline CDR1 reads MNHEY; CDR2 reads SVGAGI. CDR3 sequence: CASSYSDRGPLLEQFF. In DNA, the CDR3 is TGTGCCAGCAGTTACTCAGACAGGGGCCCCCTCTTGGAGCAGTTCTTC.

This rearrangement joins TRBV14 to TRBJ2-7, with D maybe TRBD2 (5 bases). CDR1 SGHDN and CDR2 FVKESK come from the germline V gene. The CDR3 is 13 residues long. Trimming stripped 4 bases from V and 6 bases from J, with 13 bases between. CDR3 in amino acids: CASSPLRSGEQYF. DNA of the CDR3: TGTGCCAGCAGCCCCTTACGAAGCGGCGAGCAGTACTTC.

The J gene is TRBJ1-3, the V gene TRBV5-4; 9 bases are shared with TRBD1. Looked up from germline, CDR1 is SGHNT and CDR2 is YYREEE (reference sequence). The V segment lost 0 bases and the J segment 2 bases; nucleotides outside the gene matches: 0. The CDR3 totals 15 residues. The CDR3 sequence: CASSLGQGAGNTIYF. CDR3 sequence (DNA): TGTGCCAGCAGCTTGGGACAGGGGGCTGGAAACACCATATATTTT.

CDR3 sequence reads: CASSEQGGTEAFF. The CDR3 DNA reads as TGCGCCAGCAGCGAACAGGGGGGGACTGAAGCTTTCTTT. The rearrangement joins TRBV5-1 to TRBJ1-1; 8 bases are shared with TRBD1. The J segment lost 5 bases and the V segment lost 4 bases, leaving 4 bases of the junction unmatched. The length of the CDR3 is 13 residues. Per germline, CDR1 SGHRS and CDR2 YFSETQ.

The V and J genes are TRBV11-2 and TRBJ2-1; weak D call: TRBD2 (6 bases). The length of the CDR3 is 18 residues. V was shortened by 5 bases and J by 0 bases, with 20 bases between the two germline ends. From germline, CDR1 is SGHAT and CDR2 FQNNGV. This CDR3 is CASSPPGLAPHSYNEQFF. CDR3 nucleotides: TGTGCCAGCAGCCCCCCCGGGCTAGCGCCTCACTCCTACAATGAGCAGTTCTTC.

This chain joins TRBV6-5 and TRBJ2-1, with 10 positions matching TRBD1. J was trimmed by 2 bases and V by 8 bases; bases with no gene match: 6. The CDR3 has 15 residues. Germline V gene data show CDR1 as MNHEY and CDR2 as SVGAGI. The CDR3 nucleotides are TGTGCCAGCGGGTCAGACAGGGGGCCCTACAATGAGCAGTTCTTC. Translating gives CASGSDRGPYNEQFF.